The entry below gives a single TCR beta chain sequence along with its context. The antigen it recognizes is unknown. No per-base quality is available; no much larger clone lies one base away. TCR CDR3 regions were amplified from genomic DNA by multiplex PCR using the deep immunoSEQ assay. Extracted genomic DNA from each cell subset was spread evenly across all wells of several immunoSEQ 96-well plates, with each plate serving as a replicate. Each replicate PCR for sorted subsets received approximately 220 ng genomic DNA, equal to tens of thousands of T cell genomes. Purified libraries were quantified with a Qubit 3.0 fluorometer, sized on a Bioanalyzer 2100, and re-quantified with the KAPA Library Quantification kit. Every immunoSEQ 96-well plate was sequenced on a dedicated single-read 150-cycle Illumina NextSeq 550 flow cell. In the authors' own workflow: The immunoSEQ output contained only junctional sequences without quality scores, so filtering could not match that applied to full-length reads. To assign V/J genes and CDR3, sequences were annotated using PyIR, a Python wrapper for IgBLAST v1.9, with IMGT germline references. Any read was removed if the V/J assignment was weak (E-value above 1e-6), the CDR3 was missing, or the read contained stop codons, out-of-frame junctions, or ambiguous translated residues. V3J clonotypes were defined as sequences sharing an identical inferred V gene, J gene, and CDR3 amino acid sequence. Percentage overlap between repertoires was computed as shared unique clonotypes divided by the size of the smaller repertoire. RTK rarefaction, the Chao1 estimator, and Recon v2.1 estimates of unobserved clonotypes were used to assess repertoire richness. Generation probabilities for all TCRbeta clonotypes obtained by the gDNA method from a few donors were computed using OLGA. Held by TCRdb, this immuneACCESS table contains in-frame sequences only and omits some clones. Under half of the omission traces to an unresolved V gene where checked; the cause of the rest is unknown. V and J calls and clone size follow that table, whereas D and trimming were derived from the DNA. Counted in this sample were 2 million to 2.5 million clones; approximately 96% of them appeared once. Together, the top ten hold over 0.1% of the sample.

Healthy HIV-negative adults with no recently reported acute infections or vaccinations were included as donors. Only Caucasian adults living in Nashville, Tennessee, USA were represented among the donors. CD4+ T cells were enriched by magnetic negative selection, after which naive cells were positively selected on CD45RA and the negative fraction was taken as the memory subset. Blood was collected by leukapheresis, and PBMCs were isolated by Ficoll-Histopaque density gradient centrifugation and then cryopreserved in liquid nitrogen vapor phase. Analytical flow cytometry was used to check the purity and quantity of every magnetically sorted T cell population. From each sorted fraction, genomic DNA was isolated and quantified by UV absorbance on a Nanodrop 2000c. V ends up 5 bases short and J 7 bases short, with an unmatched junction base count of 10. The germline V gene (reference sequence) specifies SEHNR as CDR1 and FQNEAQ as CDR2. The CDR3 spans 14 residues, from the cysteine through the phenylalanine. The retained sequence is limited to the CDR3, 42 bases, with the frame set at the first base.

The data originate from a study of shared clonotypes between healthy human individuals (dated by TCRdb to the early 2020s). The study in broad terms: A few men and a couple of women, aged 18 to 49 years, made up the cohort. Per donor, leukapheresis produced somewhere between about 0.8 and 9 billion PBMCs. To increase sequencing depth and limit assay-specific biases, different laboratories used diverse techniques to prepare libraries and sequence TCR repertoires. To estimate repertoire size and how much clonotypes are shared between individuals, the study performed deep sequencing of blood TCR repertoires from about five healthy adults. Per donor, three plates each were used for CD4 naive and CD4 memory, two for CD8 naive, and one for CD8 memory.

The full study reports these points: Rarefaction of sorted-subset datasets indicated incomplete sequencing despite the large sequencing depth. Higher generation probabilities were observed for clonotypes shared by all four sorted-subset donors than for non-shared clonotypes. Based on pairwise subsampling, the degree of clonotype sharing among donors was expected to be affected by sequencing depth. When a handful of donors were compared, the shared fraction of clonotypes was 5% to 6.5% for naive CD4, approximately 3.5% for naive CD8, 2.3% for memory CD4, and around 0.4% for memory CD8. Naive subsets generally had larger estimated clonotype richness than memory subsets did. Because the study included a small number of donors, the genetic and exposure-history diversity represented was limited. Sampling was limited to blood, and TCR repertoires in tissue likely differ from TCR repertoires in blood.

Sequencing was carried out using naive CD4+ T cells sorted from blood. This sample's cell subset or site label indicates: CD45RA+ positively selected. The origin of this receptor is a man aged 18 to 30 in good health. In this chain, TRBV7-9 is recombined with TRBJ1-2, and 7 junction bases match TRBD1. The bases read TGTGCCAGCAGCCGGGACAGCAACCTCGGTGGCTACACCTTC. It translates as CASSRDSNLGGYTF.